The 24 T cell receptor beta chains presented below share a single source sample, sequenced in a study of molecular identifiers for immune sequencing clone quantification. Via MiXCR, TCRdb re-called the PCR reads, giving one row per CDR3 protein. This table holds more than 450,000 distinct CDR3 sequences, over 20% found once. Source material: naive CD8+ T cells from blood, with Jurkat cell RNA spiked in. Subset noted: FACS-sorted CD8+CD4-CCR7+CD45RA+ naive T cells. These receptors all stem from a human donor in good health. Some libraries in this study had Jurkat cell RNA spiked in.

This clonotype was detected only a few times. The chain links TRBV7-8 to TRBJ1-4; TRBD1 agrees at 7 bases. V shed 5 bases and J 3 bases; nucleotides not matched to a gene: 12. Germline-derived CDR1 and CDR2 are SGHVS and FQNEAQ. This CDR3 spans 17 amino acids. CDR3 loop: CASSDGPGTASNEKLFF. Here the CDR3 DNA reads TGTGCCAGCAGCGATGGCCCCGGGACAGCCTCTAATGAAAAACTGTTTTTT. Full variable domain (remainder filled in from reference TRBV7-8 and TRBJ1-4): GAGVSQSPRYKVAKRGQDVALRCDPISGHVSLFWYQQALGQGPEFLTYFQNEAQLDKSGLPSDRFFAERPEGSVSTLKIQRTQQEDSAVYLCASSDGPGTASNEKLFFGSGTQLSVL.

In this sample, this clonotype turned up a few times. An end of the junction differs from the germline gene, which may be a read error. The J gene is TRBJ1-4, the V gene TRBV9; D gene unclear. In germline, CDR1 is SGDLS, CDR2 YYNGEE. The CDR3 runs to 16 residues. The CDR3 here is CAGSVGGSGPNEKLFF. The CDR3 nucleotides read TGTGCCGGCAGCGTAGGAGGTTCCGGACCTAATGAAAAACTGTTTTTT.

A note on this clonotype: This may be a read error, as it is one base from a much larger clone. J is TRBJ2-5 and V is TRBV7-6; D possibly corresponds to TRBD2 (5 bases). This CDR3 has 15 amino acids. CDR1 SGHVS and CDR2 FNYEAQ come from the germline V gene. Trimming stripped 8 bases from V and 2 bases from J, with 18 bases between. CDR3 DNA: TGTGCCAGCTGCATAGAGCGGTCGCGGCAAGAGACCCAGTACTTC. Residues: CASCIERSRQETQYF.

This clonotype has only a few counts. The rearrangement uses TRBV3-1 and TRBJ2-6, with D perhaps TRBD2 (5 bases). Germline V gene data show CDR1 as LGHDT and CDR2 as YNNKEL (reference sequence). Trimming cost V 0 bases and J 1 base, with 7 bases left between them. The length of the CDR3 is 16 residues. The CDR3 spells CASSQEGGSGANVLTF. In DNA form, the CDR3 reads TGTGCCAGCAGCCAAGAAGGAGGTTCTGGGGCCAACGTCCTGACTTTC.

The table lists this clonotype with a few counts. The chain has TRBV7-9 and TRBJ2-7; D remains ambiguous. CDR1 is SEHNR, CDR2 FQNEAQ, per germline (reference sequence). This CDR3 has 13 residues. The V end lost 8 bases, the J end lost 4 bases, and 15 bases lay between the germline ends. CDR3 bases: TGTGCCAGCGTGGGTCCAGTTTCTTACGAGCAGTACTTC. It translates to CASVGPVSYEQYF.

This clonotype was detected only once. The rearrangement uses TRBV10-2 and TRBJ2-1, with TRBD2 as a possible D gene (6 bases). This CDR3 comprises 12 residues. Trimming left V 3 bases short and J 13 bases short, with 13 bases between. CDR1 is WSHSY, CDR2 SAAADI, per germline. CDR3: CASSEDNGGQFF. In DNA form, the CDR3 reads TGCGCCAGCAGTGAAGACAACGGGGGTCAGTTCTTC.

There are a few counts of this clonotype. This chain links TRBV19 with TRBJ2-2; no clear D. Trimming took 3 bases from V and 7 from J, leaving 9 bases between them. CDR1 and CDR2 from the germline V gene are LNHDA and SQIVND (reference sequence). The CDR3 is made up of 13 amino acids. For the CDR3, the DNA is TGTGCCAGTAGTATGGGTAGTGTCGGGGAGCTGTTTTTT. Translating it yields CASSMGSVGELFF.

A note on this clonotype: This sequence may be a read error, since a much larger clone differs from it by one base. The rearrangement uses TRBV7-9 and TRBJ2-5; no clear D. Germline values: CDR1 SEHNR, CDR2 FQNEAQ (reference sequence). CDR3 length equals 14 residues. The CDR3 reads CASSLGSGQETQCF. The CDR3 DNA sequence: TGTGCCAGCAGCTTAGGTTCGGGCCAAGAGACCCAGTGCTTC.

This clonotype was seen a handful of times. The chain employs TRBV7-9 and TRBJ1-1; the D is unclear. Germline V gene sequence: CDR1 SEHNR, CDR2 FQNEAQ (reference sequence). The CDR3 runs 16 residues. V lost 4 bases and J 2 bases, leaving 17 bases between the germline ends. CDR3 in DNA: TGTGCCAGCAGCTCTGAGGGCGCCGGGAGAAACACTGAAGCTTTCTTT. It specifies CASSSEGAGRNTEAFF.

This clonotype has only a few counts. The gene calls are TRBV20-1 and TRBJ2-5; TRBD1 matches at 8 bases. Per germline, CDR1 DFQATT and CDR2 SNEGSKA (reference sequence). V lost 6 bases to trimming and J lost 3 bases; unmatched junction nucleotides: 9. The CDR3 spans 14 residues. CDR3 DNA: TGCAGTGCCAGACAGGGGCCACGGGAAGAGACCCAGTACTTC. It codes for CSARQGPREETQYF.

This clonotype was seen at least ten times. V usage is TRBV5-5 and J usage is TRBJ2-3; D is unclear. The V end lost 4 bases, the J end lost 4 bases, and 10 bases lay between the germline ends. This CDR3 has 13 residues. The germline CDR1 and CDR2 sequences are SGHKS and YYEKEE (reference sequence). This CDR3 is CASSPTGSDTQYF. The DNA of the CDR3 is TGTGCCAGCAGCCCCACCGGGTCAGATACGCAGTATTTT.

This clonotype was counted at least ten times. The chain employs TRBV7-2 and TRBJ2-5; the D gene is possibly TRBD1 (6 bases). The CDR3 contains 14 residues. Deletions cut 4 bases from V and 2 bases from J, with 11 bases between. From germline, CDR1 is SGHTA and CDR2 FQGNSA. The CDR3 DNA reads TGTGCCAGCAGCTCCACTGGACAGCAAGAGACCCAGTACTTC. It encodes CASSSTGQQETQYF.

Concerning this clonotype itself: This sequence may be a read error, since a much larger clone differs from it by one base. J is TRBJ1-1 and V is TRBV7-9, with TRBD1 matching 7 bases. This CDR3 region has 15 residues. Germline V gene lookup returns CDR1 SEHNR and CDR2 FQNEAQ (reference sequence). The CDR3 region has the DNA TGTACCAGCAGCTCCCCGACAGGGACTAACACTGAAGCTTTCTTT. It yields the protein CTSSSPTGTNTEAFF. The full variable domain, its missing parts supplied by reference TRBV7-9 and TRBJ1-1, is DTGVSQNPRHKITKRGQNVTFRCDPISEHNRLYWYRQTLGQGPEFLTYFQNEAQLEKSRLLSDRFSAERPKGSFSTLEIQRTEQGDSAMYLCTSSSPTGTNTEAFFGQGTRLTVV.

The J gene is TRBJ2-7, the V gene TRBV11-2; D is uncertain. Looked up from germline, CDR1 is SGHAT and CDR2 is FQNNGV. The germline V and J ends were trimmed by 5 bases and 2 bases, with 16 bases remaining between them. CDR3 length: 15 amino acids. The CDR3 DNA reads TGTGCCAGCAGCCAAGGAAACAGCTTAACCTACGAGCAGTACTTC. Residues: CASSQGNSLTYEQYF.

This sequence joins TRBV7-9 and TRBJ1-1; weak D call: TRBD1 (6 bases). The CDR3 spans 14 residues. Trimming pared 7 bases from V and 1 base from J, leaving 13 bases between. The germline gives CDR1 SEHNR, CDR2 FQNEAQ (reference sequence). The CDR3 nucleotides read TGTGCCAGCATCCCTGGACAGAGGAACACTGAAGCTTTCTTT. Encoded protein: CASIPGQRNTEAFF.

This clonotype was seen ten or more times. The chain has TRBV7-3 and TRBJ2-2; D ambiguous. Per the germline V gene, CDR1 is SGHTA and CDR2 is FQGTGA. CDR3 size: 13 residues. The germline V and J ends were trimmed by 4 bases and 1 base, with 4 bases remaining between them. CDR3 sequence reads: CASSSMNTGELFF. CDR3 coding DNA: TGTGCCAGCAGCTCCATGAACACCGGGGAGCTGTTTTTT.

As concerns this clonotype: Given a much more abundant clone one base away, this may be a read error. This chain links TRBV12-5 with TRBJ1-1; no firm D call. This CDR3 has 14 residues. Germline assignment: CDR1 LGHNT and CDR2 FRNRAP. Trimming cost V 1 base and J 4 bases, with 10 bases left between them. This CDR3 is CASGLGVLRTEAFF. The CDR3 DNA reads TGTGCTAGTGGTTTGGGGGTTTTGCGCACTGAAGCTTTCTTT.

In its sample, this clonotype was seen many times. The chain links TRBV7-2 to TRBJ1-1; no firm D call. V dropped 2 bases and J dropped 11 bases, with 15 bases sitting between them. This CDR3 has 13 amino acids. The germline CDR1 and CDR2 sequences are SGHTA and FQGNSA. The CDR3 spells CASSLILAGPAFF. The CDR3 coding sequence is TGTGCCAGCAGCTTAATCCTGGCAGGTCCGGCTTTCTTT.

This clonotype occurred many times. CDR3 region: CASSSGTRDYTDTQYF. CDR3 in DNA: TGTGCCAGCAGCTCCGGGACTAGAGACTACACAGATACGCAGTATTTT. V gene TRBV7-9 combines with J gene TRBJ2-3; 8 bases are shared with TRBD2. V lost 4 bases to trimming and J lost 2 bases; unmatched junction nucleotides: 8. Germline values: CDR1 SEHNR, CDR2 FQNEAQ (reference sequence). This CDR3 contains 16 residues.

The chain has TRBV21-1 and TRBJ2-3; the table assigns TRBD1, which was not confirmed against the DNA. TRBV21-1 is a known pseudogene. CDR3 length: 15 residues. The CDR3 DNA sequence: TGTGCCAGCAGCGTCCCGGGGACTTGCACAGATACGCAGTATTTT. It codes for CASSVPGTCTDTQYF.

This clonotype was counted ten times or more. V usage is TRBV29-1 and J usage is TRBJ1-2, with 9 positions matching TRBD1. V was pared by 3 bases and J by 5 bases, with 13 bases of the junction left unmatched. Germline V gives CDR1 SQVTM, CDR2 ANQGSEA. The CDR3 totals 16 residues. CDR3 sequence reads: CSVETGTGTGWYGYTF. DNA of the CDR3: TGCAGCGTTGAGACGGGCACCGGGACAGGGTGGTATGGCTACACCTTC.

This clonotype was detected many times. CDR3 bases: TGTGCCAGCAGTATGGGACACAGCACAGATACGCAGTATTTT. Amino acid sequence: CASSMGHSTDTQYF. V usage is TRBV7-6 and J usage is TRBJ2-3; TRBD1 might be the D (6 bases). Germline lookup yields CDR1 SGHVS and CDR2 FNYEAQ. With 6 bases removed from V and 0 bases from J, the gap between germline ends came to 10 bases. This CDR3 is built from 14 residues.

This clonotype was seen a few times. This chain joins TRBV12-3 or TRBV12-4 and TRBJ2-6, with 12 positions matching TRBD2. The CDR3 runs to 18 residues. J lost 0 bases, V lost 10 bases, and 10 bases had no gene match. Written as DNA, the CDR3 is TGTGCCACAACTGGGACTAGCGGGCCAAGCTCTGGGGCCAACGTCCTGACTTTC. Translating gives CATTGTSGPSSGANVLTF.

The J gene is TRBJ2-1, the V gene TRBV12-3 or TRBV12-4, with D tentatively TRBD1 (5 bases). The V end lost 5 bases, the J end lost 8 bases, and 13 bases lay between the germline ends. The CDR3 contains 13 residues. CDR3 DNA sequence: TGTGCCAGCAGTAGAGACAGCCGCGATGAGCAGTTCTTC. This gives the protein CASSRDSRDEQFF.